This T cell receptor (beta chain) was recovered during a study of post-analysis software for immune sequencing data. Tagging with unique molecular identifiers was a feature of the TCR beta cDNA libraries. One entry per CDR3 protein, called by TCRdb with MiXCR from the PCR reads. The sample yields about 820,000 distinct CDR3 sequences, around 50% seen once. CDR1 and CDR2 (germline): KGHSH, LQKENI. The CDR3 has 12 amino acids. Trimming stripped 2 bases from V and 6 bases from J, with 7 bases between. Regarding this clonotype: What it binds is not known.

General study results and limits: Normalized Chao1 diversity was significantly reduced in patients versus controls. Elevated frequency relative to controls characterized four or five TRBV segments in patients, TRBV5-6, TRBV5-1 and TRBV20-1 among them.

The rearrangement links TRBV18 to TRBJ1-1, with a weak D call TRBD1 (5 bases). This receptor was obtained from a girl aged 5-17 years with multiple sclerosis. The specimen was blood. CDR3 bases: TGTGCCAGCTCACCAGGGACGGCTGAAGCTTTCTTT. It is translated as CASSPGTAEAFF.